This T cell receptor (beta chain) was documented in a study of regulatory T cells in long-lasting Graves disease. Described time point: newly diagnosed GD, antithyroid drugs for less than 3 months. PBMC RNA served as the TCR library source. General study findings and limits: Gene preferences differed: TRBV28, TRBJ1-2, TRBJ2-5 in persistent cases.

The CDR3 has 16 amino acids. J gave up 4 bases and V 5 bases, and 11 bases lay outside the gene matches. The V gene's germline CDR1 is MDHEN and CDR2 SYDVKM. Arm-PCR with iRepertoire HTBI primers amplified the CDR3 regions for these TCR beta libraries. TCRdb independently ran MiXCR on the multiplex PCR reads; one entry per CDR3 protein. Of 350,000 to 450,000 distinct CDR3 sequences listed, approximately 15% are singletons. This clonotype was counted at least ten times. Its antigen is as yet unknown. The same data also went into a second study, on T cells in Graves' hyperthyroidism and ophthalmopathy. Per that study: Those with hyperthyroidism were 18 to 65 years old, newly diagnosed, and ill for under 2 months.

The material sequenced was peripheral blood mononuclear cells (PBMCs), taken at new diagnosis, from a patient treated with antithyroid drugs. The origin of this receptor is a middle-aged man with Graves disease. The chain couples TRBV28 to TRBJ1-5; 7 bases line up with TRBD1. The CDR3 here is CASSEIGTVENQPQHF. CDR3 nucleotides: TGTGCCAGCAGTGAGATCGGGACAGTGGAGAATCAGCCCCAGCATTTT. Combining the CDR3 with reference TRBV28 and TRBJ1-5 gives the whole variable domain DVKVTQSSRYLVKRTGEKVFLECVQDMDHENMFWYRQDPGLGLRLIYFSYDVKMKEKGDIPEGYSVSREKKERFSLILESASTNQTSMYLCASSEIGTVENQPQHFGDGTRLSIL.